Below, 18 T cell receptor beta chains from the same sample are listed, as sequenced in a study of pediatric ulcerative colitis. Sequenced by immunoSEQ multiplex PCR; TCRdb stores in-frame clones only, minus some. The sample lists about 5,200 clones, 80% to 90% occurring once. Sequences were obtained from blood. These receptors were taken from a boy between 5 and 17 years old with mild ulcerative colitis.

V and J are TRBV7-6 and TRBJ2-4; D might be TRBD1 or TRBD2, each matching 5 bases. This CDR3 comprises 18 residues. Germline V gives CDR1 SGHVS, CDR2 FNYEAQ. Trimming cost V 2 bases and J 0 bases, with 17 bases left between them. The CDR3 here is CASSLYSGPVLAKNIQYF. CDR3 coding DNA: TGTGCCAGCAGCTTATATTCGGGACCTGTGTTAGCCAAAAACATTCAGTACTTC.

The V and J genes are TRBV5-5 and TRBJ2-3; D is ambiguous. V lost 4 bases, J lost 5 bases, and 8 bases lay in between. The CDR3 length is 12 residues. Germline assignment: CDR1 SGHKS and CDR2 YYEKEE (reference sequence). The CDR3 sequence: CASSPPRDTQYF. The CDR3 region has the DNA TGTGCCAGCAGCCCGCCCCGAGATACGCAGTATTTT.

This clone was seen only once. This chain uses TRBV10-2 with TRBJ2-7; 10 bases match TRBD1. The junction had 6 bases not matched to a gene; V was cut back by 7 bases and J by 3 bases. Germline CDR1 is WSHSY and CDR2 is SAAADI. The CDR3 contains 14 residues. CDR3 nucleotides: TGCGCCAGCACCCTGACAGGGGGCGGCTACGAGCAGTACTTC. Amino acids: CASTLTGGGYEQYF.

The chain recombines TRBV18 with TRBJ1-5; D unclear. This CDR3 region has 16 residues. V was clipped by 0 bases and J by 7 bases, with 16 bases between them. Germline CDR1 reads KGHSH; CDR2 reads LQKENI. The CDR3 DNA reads TGTGCCAGCTCACCACCAGGAGTAAGAGGCGGGCAGCCCCAGCATTTT. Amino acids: CASSPPGVRGGQPQHF.

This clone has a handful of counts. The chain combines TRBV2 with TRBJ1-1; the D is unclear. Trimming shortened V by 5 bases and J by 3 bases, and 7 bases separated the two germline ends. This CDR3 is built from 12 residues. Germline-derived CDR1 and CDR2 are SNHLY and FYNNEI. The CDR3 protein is CASSWADTEAFF. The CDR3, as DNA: TGTGCCAGCAGTTGGGCCGACACTGAAGCTTTCTTT.

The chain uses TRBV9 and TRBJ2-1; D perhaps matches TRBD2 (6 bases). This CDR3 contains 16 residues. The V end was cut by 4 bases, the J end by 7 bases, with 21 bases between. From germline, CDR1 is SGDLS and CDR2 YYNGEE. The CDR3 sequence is CASSLQDYPPTNEQFF. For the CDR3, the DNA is TGTGCCAGCAGCCTCCAGGACTACCCCCCGACGAATGAGCAGTTCTTC.

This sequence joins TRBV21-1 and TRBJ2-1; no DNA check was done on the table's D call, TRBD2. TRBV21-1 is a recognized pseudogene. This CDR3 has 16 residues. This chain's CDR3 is CASSKSESPPHNEQFF. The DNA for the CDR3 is TGTGCCAGCAGCAAATCGGAGTCTCCCCCCCACAATGAGCAGTTCTTC.

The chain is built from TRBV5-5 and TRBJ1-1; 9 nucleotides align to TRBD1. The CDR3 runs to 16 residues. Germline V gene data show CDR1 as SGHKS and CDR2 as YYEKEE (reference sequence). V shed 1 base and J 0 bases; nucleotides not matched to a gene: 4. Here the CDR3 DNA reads TGTGCCAGCAGCTTGACGGGACAGGGAATGAACACTGAAGCTTTCTTT. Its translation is CASSLTGQGMNTEAFF.

The CDR3 DNA reads TGTGCCAGCAGTGAAGCTCGCAGGGCCCCCTACGAGCAGTACTTC. Translating gives CASSEARRAPYEQYF. The genes are TRBV6-1 and TRBJ2-7, with D possibly TRBD1 on 5 matching bases. This CDR3 contains 15 residues. Germline V gene sequence: CDR1 MNHNS, CDR2 SASEGT. V lost 0 bases, J lost 2 bases, and 11 bases lay in between.

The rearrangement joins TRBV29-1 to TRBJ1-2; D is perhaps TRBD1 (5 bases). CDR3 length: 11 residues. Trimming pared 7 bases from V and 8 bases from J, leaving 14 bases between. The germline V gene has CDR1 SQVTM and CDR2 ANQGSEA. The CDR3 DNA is TGCAGCGCCTTTCTCAGGGTAGGCTACACCTTC. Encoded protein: CSAFLRVGYTF.

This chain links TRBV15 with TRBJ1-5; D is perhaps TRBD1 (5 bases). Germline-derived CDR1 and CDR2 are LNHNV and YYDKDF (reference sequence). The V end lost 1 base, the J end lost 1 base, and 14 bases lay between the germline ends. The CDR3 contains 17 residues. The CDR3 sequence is CATSRGARDPSNQPQHF. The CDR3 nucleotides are TGTGCCACCAGCAGAGGCGCCCGGGACCCAAGCAATCAGCCCCAGCATTTT.

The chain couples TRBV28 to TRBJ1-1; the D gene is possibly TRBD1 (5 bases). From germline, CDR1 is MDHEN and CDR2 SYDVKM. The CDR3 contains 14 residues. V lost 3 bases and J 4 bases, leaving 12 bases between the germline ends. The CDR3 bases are TGTGCCAGCAGTTTCCAAGGGGTTAGCACTGAAGCTTTCTTT. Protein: CASSFQGVSTEAFF.

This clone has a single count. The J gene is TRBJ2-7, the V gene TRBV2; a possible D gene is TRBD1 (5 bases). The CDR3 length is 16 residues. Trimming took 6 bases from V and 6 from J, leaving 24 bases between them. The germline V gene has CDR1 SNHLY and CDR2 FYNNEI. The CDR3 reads CASSQGSRSHGVEQYF. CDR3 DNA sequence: TGTGCCAGCAGCCAGGGTTCGCGTTCCCATGGTGTCGAGCAGTACTTC.

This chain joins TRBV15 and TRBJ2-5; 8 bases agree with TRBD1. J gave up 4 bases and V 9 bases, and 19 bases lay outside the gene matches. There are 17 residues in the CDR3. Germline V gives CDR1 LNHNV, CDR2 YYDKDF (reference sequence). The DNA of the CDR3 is TGTGCCACGGGGACCCGGGGCAGGGGGCACGGTGTAGAGACCCAGTACTTC. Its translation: CATGTRGRGHGVETQYF.

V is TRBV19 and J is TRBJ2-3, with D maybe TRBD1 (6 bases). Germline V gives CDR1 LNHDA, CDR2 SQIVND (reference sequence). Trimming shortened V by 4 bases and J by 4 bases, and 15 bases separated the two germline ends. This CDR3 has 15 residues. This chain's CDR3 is CASSSRDKTSDTQYF. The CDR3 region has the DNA TGTGCCAGTAGTAGCCGGGACAAAACTTCAGATACGCAGTATTTT.

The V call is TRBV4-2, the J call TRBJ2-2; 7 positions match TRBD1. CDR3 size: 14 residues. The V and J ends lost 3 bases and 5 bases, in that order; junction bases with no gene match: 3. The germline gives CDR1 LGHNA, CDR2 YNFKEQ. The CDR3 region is CASSQGTETGELFF. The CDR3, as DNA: TGTGCCAGCAGCCAGGGGACAGAGACCGGGGAGCTGTTTTTT.

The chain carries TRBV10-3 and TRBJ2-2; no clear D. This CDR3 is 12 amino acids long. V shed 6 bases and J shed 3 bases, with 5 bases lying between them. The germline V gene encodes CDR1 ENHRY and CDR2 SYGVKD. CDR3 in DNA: TGTGCCATCAGCCGGGACACCGGGGAGCTGTTTTTT. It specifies CAISRDTGELFF.

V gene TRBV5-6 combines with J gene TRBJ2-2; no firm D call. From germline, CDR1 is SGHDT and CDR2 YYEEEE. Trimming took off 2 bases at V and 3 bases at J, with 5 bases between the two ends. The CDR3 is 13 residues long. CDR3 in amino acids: CASSFGDTGELFF. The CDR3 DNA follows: TGTGCCAGCAGCTTTGGGGACACCGGGGAGCTGTTTTTT.